The clone carrying this TCR beta chain was detected only a few times. Its cognate antigen is unknown. The sample is drawn from a study of blood T cells in healthy people across ages. Across the study: Template-switching capture recovered about one barcoded beta molecule per two T cells.

Collection of roughly 9.8 milliliters of peripheral blood was performed for each donor. Germline CDR1 SGHRS, CDR2 YFSETQ. This CDR3 has 16 amino acids. V was cut by 4 bases and J by 0 bases, with 14 bases left in between. General study results and limits: Higher diversity, along with more naive CD4+ cells, distinguished long-lived donors from aged donors. Per million T cells, the diversity of TCR beta decreased roughly linearly as age advanced.

Primers used in a second PCR of roughly 6 to 12 cycles were a sample-barcoded 5' primer and a J-beta primer mix. In TCRdb, the 5' RACE reads were re-called with MiXCR into one record per CDR3 protein. This table holds 920,000 or so distinct CDR3 sequences, 45% found once. This sequence joins TRBV5-1 and TRBJ2-4; perhaps TRBD1 as D (5 bases). The receptor's source is a woman in her sixties in good health. Input material: blood. CDR3 protein: CASSPGIPLAKNIQYF. The CDR3 DNA reads as TGCGCCAGCAGCCCAGGGATCCCTTTAGCCAAAAACATTCAGTACTTC.